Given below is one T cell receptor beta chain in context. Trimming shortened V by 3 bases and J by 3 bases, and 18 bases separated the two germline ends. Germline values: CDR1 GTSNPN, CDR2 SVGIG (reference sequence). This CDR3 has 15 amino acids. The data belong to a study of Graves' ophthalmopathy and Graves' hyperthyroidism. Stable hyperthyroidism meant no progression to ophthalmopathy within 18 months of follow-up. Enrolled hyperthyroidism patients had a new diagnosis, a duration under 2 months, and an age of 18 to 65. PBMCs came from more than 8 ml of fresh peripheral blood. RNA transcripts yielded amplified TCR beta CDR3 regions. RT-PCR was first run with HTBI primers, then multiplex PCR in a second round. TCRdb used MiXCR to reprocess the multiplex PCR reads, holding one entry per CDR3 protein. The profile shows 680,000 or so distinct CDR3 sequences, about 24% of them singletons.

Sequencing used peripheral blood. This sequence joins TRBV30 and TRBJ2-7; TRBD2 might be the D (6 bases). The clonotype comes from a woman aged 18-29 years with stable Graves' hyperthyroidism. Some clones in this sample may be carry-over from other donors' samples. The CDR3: CAWRGRERRGYEQYF. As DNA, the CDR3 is TGTGCCTGGAGGGGCAGGGAGCGGCGGGGCTACGAGCAGTACTTC.